One sample yielded the 3 T cell receptor beta chains listed below, sequenced in a study of T cell changes during pregnancy in multiple sclerosis. The repertoire was sequenced with immunoSEQ multiplex PCR; TCRdb's copy has only in-frame clones and lacks some. The repertoire consists of around 49,000 clones, with around 90% occurring once and the leading ten covering roughly 0.6%. This material consisted of CD4+ T cells from peripheral blood mononuclear cells, taken after pregnancy. The receptors were gathered from a female donor in good health, enrolled as a control in a pregnancy study.

The J gene is TRBJ2-1, the V gene TRBV4-1; no clear D gene. Per the germline V gene, CDR1 is MGHRA and CDR2 is YSYEKL. The CDR3 has 15 amino acids. V was shortened by 4 bases and J by 0 bases, with 10 bases between the two germline ends. In DNA, the CDR3 is TGCGCCAGCAGCCGCAGCGATAGCTCCTACAATGAGCAGTTCTTC. It specifies CASSRSDSSYNEQFF.

Only one count was recorded for this clone. The rearrangement joins TRBV2 to TRBJ1-1; 7 bases align to TRBD1. CDR3 length: 16 residues. With V trimmed by 6 bases and J by 5 bases, 15 bases remained unmatched. CDR1 is SNHLY, CDR2 FYNNEI, per germline. CDR3 amino acids: CASSPSTGWSKTEAFF. Here the CDR3 DNA reads TGTGCCAGCAGCCCCTCGACAGGGTGGTCCAAGACTGAAGCTTTCTTT.

The V and J genes are TRBV19 and TRBJ1-1; perhaps TRBD1 as D (6 bases). V was shortened by 5 bases and J by 0 bases, with 10 bases between the two germline ends. The germline gives CDR1 LNHDA, CDR2 SQIVND (reference sequence). This CDR3 contains 14 residues. The CDR3 DNA reads as TGTGCCAGTAGTCCCTCAGGGGTGAACACTGAAGCTTTCTTT. Amino acids: CASSPSGVNTEAFF.